Shown below are 8 T cell receptor beta chains from a single sample sequenced in a study of shared clonotypes between healthy human individuals. This table comes from immunoSEQ multiplex PCR, and its TCRdb copy is limited to in-frame clones, with some not included. The data hold about 120,000 clones, with 68% observed a single time. Sequencing was carried out using memory CD8+ T cells sorted from blood. Subset denoted: CD45RO+ cells pooled with CCR7-negative TemRA cells. The receptors derive from a woman aged 30 to 39 in good health.

A word on this clone: One end of the junction fails to match germline, which may point to a read error. V and J are TRBV7-6 and TRBJ2-5, with 7 bases fitting TRBD2. The CDR3 is 14 amino acids. Looked up from germline, CDR1 is SGHVS and CDR2 is FNYEAQ. This CDR3 reads CASSRGWGEPAGNF. CDR3 nucleotides: TGTGCCAGCAGCCGAGGGTGGGGGGAACCAGCGGGGAACTTC.

The chain employs TRBV27 and TRBJ2-7; TRBD2 matches at 13 bases. Germline V gene lookup returns CDR1 MNHEY and CDR2 SMNVEV (reference sequence). The trim removed 4 bases at V and 7 bases at J, leaving 7 bases unmatched. The CDR3 has 15 residues. The chain's CDR3 is CASSSGTSGIVEQYF. CDR3 coding DNA: TGTGCCAGCAGTTCCGGGACTAGCGGGATCGTTGAGCAGTACTTC.

The chain uses TRBV28 and TRBJ2-7; TRBD2 matches at 13 bases. The CDR3 has 16 amino acids. Germline V CDR1 and CDR2: MDHEN, SYDVKM. The trim removed 5 bases at V and 3 bases at J, leaving 7 bases unmatched. The CDR3 nucleotides read TGTGCCAGCAGTCGGACTAGCGGGAGCTGGAACTACGAGCAGTACTTC. It encodes CASSRTSGSWNYEQYF.

This chain links TRBV5-6 with TRBJ2-7, with 10 bases matching TRBD1. Unmatched junction bases numbered 16, after V lost 0 bases and J lost 7 bases. Germline V CDR1 and CDR2: SGHDT, YYEEEE. The CDR3 sequence is 18 residues long. The CDR3, as DNA: TGTGCCAGCAGCTTGGATTTTTGGAGACAGGGGGCGAATGGGGAGCAGTACTTC. This codes for CASSLDFWRQGANGEQYF.

The V gene is TRBV13, the J gene TRBJ1-1; D is uncertain. Trimming removed 0 bases at V and 3 bases at J, with 14 bases between. The CDR3 spans 16 residues. The germline V gene encodes CDR1 PRHDT and CDR2 FYEKMQ (reference sequence). CDR3 in DNA: TGTGCCAGCAGCTTAGGCCTGTGGGCAAGGGACACTGAAGCTTTCTTT. It translates to CASSLGLWARDTEAFF.

The V gene is TRBV7-6, the J gene TRBJ1-3; D possibly corresponds to TRBD1 (5 bases). This CDR3 region has 15 residues. Trimming took 5 bases from V and 4 from J, leaving 15 bases between them. Germline CDR1 is SGHVS and CDR2 is FNYEAQ. The CDR3 DNA follows: TGTGCCAGCAGCCCCGTGTTGGGGGAAGGAAACACCATATATTTT. As protein: CASSPVLGEGNTIYF.

This clone turned up a few times. The J gene is TRBJ2-1, the V gene TRBV4-2, with 10 bases identical to TRBD2. This CDR3 is 16 amino acids long. CDR1 and CDR2 from the germline V gene are LGHNA and YNFKEQ. With 2 bases clipped from V and 6 bases from J, the junction kept 7 bases outside the gene matches. The CDR3 nucleotides are TGTGCCAGCAGCCAACTAGCGGGAGTCCCCTCCAATGAGCAGTTCTTC. This gives the protein CASSQLAGVPSNEQFF.

This sequence joins TRBV25-1 and TRBJ2-5, with 11 bases that match TRBD2. The CDR3 runs to 14 residues. CDR1 and CDR2 from the germline V gene are MGHDK and SYGVNS. The junction had 1 base not matched to a gene; V was cut back by 4 bases and J by 3 bases. CDR3 protein: CASSVAGGEETQYF. CDR3 coding DNA: TGTGCCAGCAGTGTAGCGGGAGGGGAAGAGACCCAGTACTTC.